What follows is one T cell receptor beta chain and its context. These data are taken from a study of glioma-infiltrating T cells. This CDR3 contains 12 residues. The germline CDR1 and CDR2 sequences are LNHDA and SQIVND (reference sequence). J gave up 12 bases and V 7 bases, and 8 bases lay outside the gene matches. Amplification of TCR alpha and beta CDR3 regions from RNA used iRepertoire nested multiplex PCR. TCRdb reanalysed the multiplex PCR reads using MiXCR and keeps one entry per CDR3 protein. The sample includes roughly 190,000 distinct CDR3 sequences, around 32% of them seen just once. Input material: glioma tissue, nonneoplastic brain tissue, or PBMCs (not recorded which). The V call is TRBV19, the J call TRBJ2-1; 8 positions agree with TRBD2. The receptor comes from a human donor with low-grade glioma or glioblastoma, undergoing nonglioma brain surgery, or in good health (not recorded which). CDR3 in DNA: TGTGCCAGTACCCAAACTAGCGGCGTGCAGTTCTTC. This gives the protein CASTQTSGVQFF.